These T cell receptor beta chains were read from a single sample in a study of shared clonotypes between healthy human individuals. Profiling relied on immunoSEQ multiplex PCR, and the TCRdb table lists in-frame clones only, not all of them. There are roughly 700,000 clones in the sample; about 74% occur only once, and 1.5% to 2% lies in the top ten. Sequencing input: memory CD4+ T cells sorted from blood. Receptor source: a woman aged 25 to 45 in good health. Each CDR3 is given with its conserved first and last residue. A D gene is named only where the DNA matches it firmly. A clone size is listed for some rows: how often the clone was seen (once, few, many), or a class if it is expanded.

j_call: TRBJ1-4; clone_size: -; v_call: TRBV5-4; d_call: -; cdr3_aa: CASSQGQGQLGGEKLFF; cdr3_nt: TGTGCCAGCAGCCAGGGGCAGGGTCAGCTAGGTGGTGAAAAACTGTTTTTT
j_call: TRBJ2-2; clone_size: -; v_call: TRBV7-9; d_call: TRBD2; cdr3_aa: CASSTRNSGSFGELFF; cdr3_nt: TGTGCCAGCAGCACTCGGAATAGCGGGAGTTTCGGGGAGCTGTTTTTT
j_call: TRBJ2-3; clone_size: -; v_call: TRBV5-1; d_call: -; cdr3_aa: CASSLETRRNTDTQYF; cdr3_nt: TGCGCCAGCAGCTTAGAGACAAGACGTAACACAGATACGCAGTATTTT
j_call: TRBJ2-3; clone_size: -; v_call: TRBV5-8; d_call: -; cdr3_aa: CASSQAFGEASTDTQYF; cdr3_nt: TGTGCCAGCAGCCAGGCTTTCGGGGAGGCTAGCACAGATACGCAGTATTTT
j_call: TRBJ2-1; clone_size: -; v_call: TRBV10-3; d_call: TRBD2; cdr3_aa: CAVRPGTSGTYNEQFF; cdr3_nt: TGTGCCGTCAGACCGGGGACTAGCGGGACCTACAATGAGCAGTTCTTC
j_call: TRBJ1-5; clone_size: -; v_call: TRBV2; d_call: -; cdr3_aa: CASSEFVWDNQPQHF; cdr3_nt: TGTGCCAGCAGTGAATTCGTATGGGACAATCAGCCCCAGCATTTT
j_call: TRBJ1-2; clone_size: many; v_call: TRBV6-6; d_call: -; cdr3_aa: CASSYLGASLNYGYTF; cdr3_nt: TGTGCCAGCAGTTACCTGGGGGCGAGTTTGAACTATGGCTACACCTTC
j_call: TRBJ1-5; clone_size: -; v_call: TRBV19; d_call: TRBD1; cdr3_aa: CASSIQGGGNQPQHF; cdr3_nt: TGTGCCAGTAGTATTCAGGGGGGGGGCAATCAGCCCCAGCATTTT
j_call: TRBJ1-2; clone_size: -; v_call: TRBV28; d_call: -; cdr3_aa: CASRYPGQTGVNYGYTF; cdr3_nt: TGTGCCAGCAGATACCCTGGACAGACGGGGGTTAACTATGGCTACACCTTC
j_call: TRBJ2-3; clone_size: many; v_call: TRBV19; d_call: -; cdr3_aa: CASSIPGGNADTQYF; cdr3_nt: TGTGCCAGTAGTATCCCAGGCGGGAACGCAGATACGCAGTATTTT
j_call: TRBJ1-1; clone_size: few; v_call: TRBV27; d_call: -; cdr3_aa: CASSPDRLNTEAFF; cdr3_nt: TGTGCCAGCAGTCCGGACAGACTGAACACTGAAGCTTTCTTT
j_call: TRBJ2-2; clone_size: few; v_call: TRBV4-2; d_call: TRBD2; cdr3_aa: CASSPHTTSGSGGELFF; cdr3_nt: TGTGCCAGCAGCCCCCACACGACTAGCGGGAGCGGCGGGGAGCTGTTTTTT
j_call: TRBJ2-3; clone_size: -; v_call: TRBV6-1; d_call: -; cdr3_aa: CASSEVGGGLDTQYF; cdr3_nt: TGTGCCAGCAGTGAAGTGGGAGGGGGACTAGATACGCAGTATTTT
j_call: TRBJ2-3; clone_size: -; v_call: TRBV7-2; d_call: TRBD2; cdr3_aa: CASSSGLAGGTDTQYF; cdr3_nt: TGTGCCAGCAGCAGTGGACTAGCGGGAGGAACAGATACGCAGTATTTT
j_call: TRBJ2-3; clone_size: -; v_call: TRBV5-4; d_call: -; cdr3_aa: CASSLGIQRGTQYF; cdr3_nt: TGTGCCAGCAGCCTCGGGATTCAAAGGGGTACGCAGTATTTT
j_call: TRBJ2-3; clone_size: -; v_call: TRBV5-1; d_call: TRBD2; cdr3_aa: CASSLGAGGSQGTDTQYF; cdr3_nt: TGCGCCAGCAGCTTGGGAGCGGGAGGATCCCAGGGCACAGATACGCAGTATTTT
j_call: TRBJ1-4; clone_size: -; v_call: TRBV30; d_call: -; cdr3_aa: CAWSVDRIPTNEKLFF; cdr3_nt: TGTGCCTGGAGTGTCGACAGGATCCCAACTAATGAAAAACTGTTTTTT
j_call: TRBJ2-7; clone_size: few; v_call: TRBV19; d_call: -; cdr3_aa: CASSGSGVYEQYF; cdr3_nt: TGTGCCAGTAGTGGGTCGGGAGTCTACGAGCAGTACTTC
j_call: TRBJ2-5; clone_size: -; v_call: TRBV5-5; d_call: -; cdr3_aa: CASSLGNSIQETQYF; cdr3_nt: TGTGCCAGCAGCTTGGGGAACAGCATCCAAGAGACCCAGTACTTC
j_call: TRBJ1-2; clone_size: -; v_call: TRBV6-5; d_call: -; cdr3_aa: CASQRDYGYTF; cdr3_nt: TGTGCCAGTCAGAGGGATTATGGCTACACCTTC
j_call: TRBJ1-2; clone_size: -; v_call: TRBV5-6; d_call: -; cdr3_aa: CASSLVFAGRDGYTF; cdr3_nt: TGTGCCAGCAGCTTGGTTTTTGCAGGGAGGGATGGCTACACCTTC
j_call: TRBJ2-7; clone_size: -; v_call: TRBV7-9; d_call: -; cdr3_aa: CASSPSRLADSYEQYF; cdr3_nt: TGTGCCAGCAGCCCCTCGCGGTTAGCGGACTCCTACGAGCAGTACTTC
j_call: TRBJ2-2; clone_size: -; v_call: TRBV4-2; d_call: TRBD1; cdr3_aa: CASSQRTGNTGELFF; cdr3_nt: TGTGCCAGCAGCCAGCGGACAGGGAACACCGGGGAGCTGTTTTTT
j_call: TRBJ1-4; clone_size: -; v_call: TRBV5-1; d_call: -; cdr3_aa: CASSLGRINEKLFF; cdr3_nt: TGCGCCAGCAGCCTCGGACGGATTAATGAAAAACTGTTTTTT
j_call: TRBJ2-7; clone_size: -; v_call: TRBV19; d_call: -; cdr3_aa: CASSEQGSQTYEQYF; cdr3_nt: TGTGCCAGTAGTGAACAGGGATCCCAAACCTACGAGCAGTACTTC
j_call: TRBJ2-2; clone_size: -; v_call: TRBV6-5; d_call: -; cdr3_aa: CASTGRRTGELFF; cdr3_nt: TGTGCCAGCACCGGAAGGAGGACCGGGGAGCTGTTTTTT
j_call: TRBJ2-7; clone_size: -; v_call: TRBV28; d_call: TRBD2; cdr3_aa: CASRGGVAGGPYEQYF; cdr3_nt: TGTGCCAGCAGAGGAGGGGTAGCGGGAGGGCCGTACGAGCAGTACTTC
j_call: TRBJ1-3; clone_size: -; v_call: TRBV7-7; d_call: -; cdr3_aa: CASSTERGNTIYF; cdr3_nt: TGTGCCAGCAGCACCGAAAGAGGAAACACCATATATTTT
j_call: TRBJ2-2; clone_size: -; v_call: TRBV13; d_call: -; cdr3_aa: CASRAPIGFWAGELFF; cdr3_nt: TGTGCCAGCAGGGCTCCTATTGGTTTTTGGGCCGGGGAGCTGTTTTTT
j_call: TRBJ2-2; clone_size: -; v_call: TRBV4-1; d_call: -; cdr3_aa: CASSQQTTNTGELFF; cdr3_nt: TGCGCCAGCAGCCAACAGACGACGAACACCGGGGAGCTGTTTTTT
j_call: TRBJ2-1; clone_size: -; v_call: TRBV9; d_call: TRBD2; cdr3_aa: CASSVSASGRRSYNEQFF; cdr3_nt: TGTGCCAGCAGCGTCTCTGCTAGCGGGAGAAGGTCCTACAATGAGCAGTTCTTC
j_call: TRBJ2-6; clone_size: -; v_call: TRBV5-5; d_call: TRBD2; cdr3_aa: CASSLAPGLVAPGANVLTF; cdr3_nt: TGTGCCAGCAGCTTAGCACCGGGACTAGTTGCTCCTGGGGCCAACGTCCTGACTTTC
j_call: TRBJ2-5; clone_size: -; v_call: TRBV6-1; d_call: -; cdr3_aa: CASISGLGQETQYF; cdr3_nt: TGTGCCAGCATTTCGGGACTGGGACAAGAGACCCAGTACTTC
j_call: TRBJ2-1; clone_size: -; v_call: TRBV7-3; d_call: -; cdr3_aa: CASSQGSSEQFF; cdr3_nt: TGTGCCAGCAGCCAGGGCTCCAGTGAGCAGTTCTTC
j_call: TRBJ2-2; clone_size: -; v_call: TRBV18; d_call: TRBD2; cdr3_aa: CASSPDSRTRRTGELFF; cdr3_nt: TGTGCCAGCTCACCGGATTCGAGGACTAGACGCACCGGGGAGCTGTTTTTT
j_call: TRBJ2-5; clone_size: -; v_call: TRBV7-2; d_call: -; cdr3_aa: CASSLAGLRETQYF; cdr3_nt: TGTGCCAGCAGCTTAGCGGGACTGAGGGAGACCCAGTACTTC
j_call: TRBJ1-5; clone_size: -; v_call: TRBV18; d_call: -; cdr3_aa: CASSPGKNQPQHF; cdr3_nt: TGTGCCAGCTCACCAGGGAAAAATCAGCCCCAGCATTTT
j_call: TRBJ1-3; clone_size: -; v_call: TRBV4-1; d_call: -; cdr3_aa: CASSQFLVNTIYF; cdr3_nt: TGCGCCAGCAGCCAATTTTTGGTAAACACCATATATTTT
j_call: TRBJ1-3; clone_size: -; v_call: TRBV19; d_call: -; cdr3_aa: CASMVRGGRSGNTIYF; cdr3_nt: TGTGCCAGTATGGTACGGGGAGGGAGATCTGGAAACACCATATATTTT
j_call: TRBJ2-2; clone_size: -; v_call: TRBV19; d_call: -; cdr3_aa: CASSSSGMNTGELFF; cdr3_nt: TGTGCCAGTAGTAGTTCCGGGATGAACACCGGGGAGCTGTTTTTT
j_call: TRBJ1-3; clone_size: -; v_call: TRBV6-1; d_call: -; cdr3_aa: CASSVVGNTIYF; cdr3_nt: TGTGCCAGCAGTGTGGTAGGGAACACCATATATTTT
j_call: TRBJ2-7; clone_size: -; v_call: TRBV15; d_call: TRBD1; cdr3_aa: CATSKDRGYEQYF; cdr3_nt: TGTGCCACCAGCAAGGACAGGGGTTACGAGCAGTACTTC
j_call: TRBJ2-6; clone_size: -; v_call: TRBV18; d_call: TRBD1; cdr3_aa: CASSPLDRVLSGANVLTF; cdr3_nt: TGTGCCAGCTCACCATTGGACAGGGTACTCTCTGGGGCCAACGTCCTGACTTTC
j_call: TRBJ2-1; clone_size: -; v_call: TRBV7-9; d_call: -; cdr3_aa: CASSPRGTVHNEQFF; cdr3_nt: TGTGCCAGCAGCCCCCGCGGAACTGTTCACAATGAGCAGTTCTTC
j_call: TRBJ1-1; clone_size: -; v_call: TRBV2; d_call: -; cdr3_aa: CASSELGGVLNTEAFF; cdr3_nt: TGTGCCAGCAGTGAATTGGGGGGGGTTTTGAACACTGAAGCTTTCTTT
j_call: TRBJ2-7; clone_size: -; v_call: TRBV6-5; d_call: -; cdr3_aa: CASCSPYEQYF; cdr3_nt: TGTGCCAGCTGTTCCCCCTACGAGCAGTACTTC
j_call: TRBJ1-5; clone_size: -; v_call: TRBV6-1; d_call: TRBD1; cdr3_aa: CAIRGGAGNQPQHF; cdr3_nt: TGTGCCATTAGAGGGGGCGCAGGGAATCAGCCCCAGCATTTT
j_call: TRBJ2-5; clone_size: -; v_call: TRBV27; d_call: TRBD1; cdr3_aa: CASSSGQGMGETQYF; cdr3_nt: TGTGCCAGCAGTTCAGGACAGGGGATGGGAGAGACCCAGTACTTC
j_call: TRBJ2-5; clone_size: -; v_call: TRBV25-1; d_call: -; cdr3_aa: CASSERGGRGETQYF; cdr3_nt: TGTGCCAGCAGTGAACGGGGTGGGAGAGGGGAGACCCAGTACTTC
j_call: TRBJ1-2; clone_size: -; v_call: TRBV28; d_call: -; cdr3_aa: CASRSNYGYTF; cdr3_nt: TGTGCCAGCAGATCGAACTATGGCTACACCTTC
j_call: TRBJ1-6; clone_size: -; v_call: TRBV5-1; d_call: -; cdr3_aa: CASSLAQGQNSPLHF; cdr3_nt: TGCGCCAGCAGCTTGGCTCAGGGGCAGAATTCACCCCTCCACTTT
j_call: TRBJ1-4; clone_size: -; v_call: TRBV19; d_call: -; cdr3_aa: CASQAADRGEKLFF; cdr3_nt: TGTGCCAGTCAAGCCGCGGACCGCGGGGAAAAACTGTTTTTT
j_call: TRBJ2-1; clone_size: -; v_call: TRBV6-6; d_call: TRBD1; cdr3_aa: CASTAQGAWNEQFF; cdr3_nt: TGTGCCAGCACCGCACAGGGGGCTTGGAATGAGCAGTTCTTC
j_call: TRBJ2-1; clone_size: -; v_call: TRBV5-1; d_call: -; cdr3_aa: CASSLRGDEQFF; cdr3_nt: TGCGCCAGCAGCCTCAGGGGAGATGAGCAGTTCTTC